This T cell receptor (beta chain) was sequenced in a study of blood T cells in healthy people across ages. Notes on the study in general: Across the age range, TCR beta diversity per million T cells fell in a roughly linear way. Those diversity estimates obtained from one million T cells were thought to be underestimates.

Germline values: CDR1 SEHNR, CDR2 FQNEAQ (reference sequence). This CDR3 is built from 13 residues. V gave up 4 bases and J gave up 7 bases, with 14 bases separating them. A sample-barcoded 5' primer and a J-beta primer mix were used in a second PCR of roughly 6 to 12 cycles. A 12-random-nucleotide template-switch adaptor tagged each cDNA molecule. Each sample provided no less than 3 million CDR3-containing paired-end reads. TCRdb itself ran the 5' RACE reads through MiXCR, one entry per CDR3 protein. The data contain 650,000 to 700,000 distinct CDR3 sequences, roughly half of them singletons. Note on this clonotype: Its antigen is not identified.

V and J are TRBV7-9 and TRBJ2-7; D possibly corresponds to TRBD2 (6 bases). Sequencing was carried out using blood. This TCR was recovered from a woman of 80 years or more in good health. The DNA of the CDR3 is TGTGCCAGCAGCTATGGGACTCCGAGGGAGCAGTACTTC. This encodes CASSYGTPREQYF.